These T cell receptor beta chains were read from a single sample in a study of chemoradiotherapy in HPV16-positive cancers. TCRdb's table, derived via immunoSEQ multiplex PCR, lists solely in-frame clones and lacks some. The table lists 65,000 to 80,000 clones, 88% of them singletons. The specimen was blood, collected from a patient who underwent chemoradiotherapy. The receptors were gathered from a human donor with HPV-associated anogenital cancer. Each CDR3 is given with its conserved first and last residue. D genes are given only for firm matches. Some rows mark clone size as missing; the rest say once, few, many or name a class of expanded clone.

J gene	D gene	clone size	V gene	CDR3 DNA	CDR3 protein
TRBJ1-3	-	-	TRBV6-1	TGTGCCAGCAGGTTGGGGGCGTTCTCTGGAAACACCATATATTTT	CASRLGAFSGNTIYF
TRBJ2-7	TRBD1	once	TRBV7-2	TGTGCCAGCAGTTTACCGGGACAGGGGAATCAGTTC	CASSLPGQGNQF
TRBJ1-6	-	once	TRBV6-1	TGTGCCAGCAGTGAAGGCAGGCCGCTTAATTCACCCCTCCACTTT	CASSEGRPLNSPLHF
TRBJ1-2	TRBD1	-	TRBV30	TGTGCCTGGGGGGGGGACAGCACTAACTATGGCTACACCTTC	CAWGGDSTNYGYTF
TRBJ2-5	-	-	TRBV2	TGTGCCAGCAGTCTGCTGAGACAAGAGACCCAGTACTTC	CASSLLRQETQYF
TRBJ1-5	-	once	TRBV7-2	TGTGCCAGCAGCTTAGTCGGGGGGATGAGCAATCAGCCCCAGCATTTT	CASSLVGGMSNQPQHF
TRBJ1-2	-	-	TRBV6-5	TGTGCCAGCAGCTCTGGACTAGGATCGGGCTACACCTTC	CASSSGLGSGYTF
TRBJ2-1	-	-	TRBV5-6	-	CASSLRRRNEQFF
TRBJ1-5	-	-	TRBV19	TGTGCCAGTAGTATTATGGGGGGGGATCAGCCCCAGCATTTT	CASSIMGGDQPQHF
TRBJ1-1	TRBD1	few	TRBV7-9	TGTGCCAGCAGCTTAAGGGACAGCGACACTGAAGCTTTCTTT	CASSLRDSDTEAFF
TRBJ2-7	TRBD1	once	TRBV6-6	TGTGCCAGCCATCGGACAGGGAAGTTCCACGAGCAGTACTTC	CASHRTGKFHEQYF
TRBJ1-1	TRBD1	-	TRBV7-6	TGTGCCAGCAGCCAAACCGGGACAGGGTATGACACTGAAGCTTTCTTT	CASSQTGTGYDTEAFF
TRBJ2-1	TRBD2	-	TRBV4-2	TGTGCCAGCAGCCAACCCGGGACTAGCGGGTACAATGAGCAGTTCTTC	CASSQPGTSGYNEQFF
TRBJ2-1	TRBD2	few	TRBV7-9	TGTGCCAGCAGCGAACTAGCGGGGGGTTTGGATGAGCAGTTCTTC	CASSELAGGLDEQFF
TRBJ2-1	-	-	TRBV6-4	TGTGCCAGCAGTGAAGGTGCGGGGTCTTACAATGAGCAGTTCTTC	CASSEGAGSYNEQFF
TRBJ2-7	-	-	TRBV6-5	TGTGCCAGCAGGTCCGGGAACTCCTACGAGCAGTACTTC	CASRSGNSYEQYF
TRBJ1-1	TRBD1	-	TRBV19	TGTGCCAGGACAGGGGCGCATCCTGAAGCTTTCTTT	CARTGAHPEAFF
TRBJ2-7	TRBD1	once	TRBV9	TGTGCCAGCAGCGGGGGACAGTCGGGCGAGCAGTACTTC	CASSGGQSGEQYF
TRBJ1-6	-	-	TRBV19	TGTGCCAGTAGTAGTTCCATCCCCACAGCTTATAATTCACCCCTCCACTTT	CASSSSIPTAYNSPLHF
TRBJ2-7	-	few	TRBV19	TGTGCCAGTAGTACTCCTCGGACTGGCGAGCAGTACTTC	CASSTPRTGEQYF
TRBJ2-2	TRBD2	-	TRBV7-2	TGTGCCAGCAGCCCCGGACTAGCGGGAGGGGAGCTGTTTTTT	CASSPGLAGGELFF
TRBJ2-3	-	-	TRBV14	TGTGCCAGCAGCGTGTTGGGAGATACGCAGTATTTT	CASSVLGDTQYF
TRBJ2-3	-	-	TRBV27	TGTGCCAGCAGCATGTGGGATACGCAGTATTTT	CASSMWDTQYF
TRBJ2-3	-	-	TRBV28	TGTGCCAGGAGACCGGACATATCCACAGATACGCAGTATTTT	CARRPDISTDTQYF
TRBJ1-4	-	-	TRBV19	TGTGCCAGTAGTGTCGACAGAGGCCATAATGAAAAACTGTTTTTT	CASSVDRGHNEKLFF
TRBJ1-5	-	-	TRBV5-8	TGTGCCAGCAGGGGGTGGGGAAGCAATCAGCCCCAGCATTTT	CASRGWGSNQPQHF
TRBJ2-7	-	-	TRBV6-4	TGTGCCAGCAGGAACGACAGGCGGAGCTCCTACGAGCAGTACTTC	CASRNDRRSSYEQYF
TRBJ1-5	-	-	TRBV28	TGTGCCAGCAGTTTATCCTTCGGGGGGGCGCGGAGAGGTCCCCAGCATTTT	CASSLSFGGARRGPQHF
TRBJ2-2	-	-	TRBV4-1	TGCGCCAGCAGCCAAGATAGGGGGATCGGGGAGCTGTTTTTT	CASSQDRGIGELFF
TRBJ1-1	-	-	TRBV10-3	TGTGCCATCACGGTGGGGGCGCAATTAGGGGCTGAAGCTTTCTTT	CAITVGAQLGAEAFF
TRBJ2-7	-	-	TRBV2	TGTGCCAGCAGTGAAGGAATAGGCAGATCCTACGAGCAGTACTTC	CASSEGIGRSYEQYF
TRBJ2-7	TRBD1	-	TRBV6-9	TGTGCCAGCAGTCCGACAGGGTTTGGCGAGCAGTACTTC	CASSPTGFGEQYF
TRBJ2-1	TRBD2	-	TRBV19	TGTGCCAGCGCACGCGCGGGGCTAGCGGCGAATGAGCAGTTCTTC	CASARAGLAANEQFF
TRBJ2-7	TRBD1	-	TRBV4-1	TGCGCCAGCAGCCAAGCCCTGGACAGGGGCTACGAGCAGTACTTC	CASSQALDRGYEQYF
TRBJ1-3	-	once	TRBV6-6	TGTGCCAGCACCCAGGACCAACAGTTGGGAAACACCATATATTTT	CASTQDQQLGNTIYF
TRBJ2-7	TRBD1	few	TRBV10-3	TGTGCCATCAGGTCCGGGGACAGGGCCTACGAGCAGTACTTC	CAIRSGDRAYEQYF
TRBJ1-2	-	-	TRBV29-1	TGCAGCGGGTGGTCGGGCGATGGCTACACCTTC	CSGWSGDGYTF
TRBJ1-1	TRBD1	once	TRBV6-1	TGTGCCAGCAGACGACAGGGAGGAACTGAAGCTTTCTTT	CASRRQGGTEAFF
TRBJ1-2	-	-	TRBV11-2	TGTGCCAGCAGCTTAGAGAGGGGTGGTTATGGCTACACCTTC	CASSLERGGYGYTF
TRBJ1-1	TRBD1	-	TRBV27	TGTGCCAGCAGTTTCCCTCTTTTAATCCCGGGACAGGGGAGCACTGAAGCTTTCTTT	CASSFPLLIPGQGSTEAFF